This T cell receptor (beta chain) was sequenced in a study of blood T cells in healthy people across ages. Study conclusions and caveats: Since the PBMCs were unsorted, naive and antigen-experienced cells could not be conclusively compared.

The CDR3 has 10 residues. V was cut by 8 bases and J by 5 bases, with 7 bases left in between. Germline V gene data show CDR1 as LGHNT and CDR2 as FRNRAP. On this clonotype: Antigen specificity is unknown. This may arise from a read error, as a much more abundant clone is one base away.

Using a J-beta primer mix together with a sample-barcoded 5' primer, a second PCR was run for 7 to 11 cycles. TCRdb processed the 5' RACE reads anew with MiXCR; each CDR3 protein has one entry. The table includes some 880,000 distinct CDR3 sequences, under 40% detected once. This clonotype was obtained from a young man in good health. Material: blood. The V call is TRBV12-5, the J call TRBJ2-7; the D is unclear. CDR3 region: CASLMDEQYF. The CDR3 DNA is TGTGCTAGTCTAATGGACGAGCAGTACTTC.